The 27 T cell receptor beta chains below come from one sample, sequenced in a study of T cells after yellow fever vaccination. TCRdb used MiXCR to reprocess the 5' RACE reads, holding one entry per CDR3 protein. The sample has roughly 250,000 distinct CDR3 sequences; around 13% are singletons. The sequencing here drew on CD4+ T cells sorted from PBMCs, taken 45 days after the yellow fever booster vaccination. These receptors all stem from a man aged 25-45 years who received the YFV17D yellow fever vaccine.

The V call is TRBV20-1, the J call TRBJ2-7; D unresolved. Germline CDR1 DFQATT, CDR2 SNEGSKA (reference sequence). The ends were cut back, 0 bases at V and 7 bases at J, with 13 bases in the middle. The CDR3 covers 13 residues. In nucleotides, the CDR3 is TGCAGTGCTAGAGATCAGACCTTTGGGGAGCAGTACTTC. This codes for CSARDQTFGEQYF.

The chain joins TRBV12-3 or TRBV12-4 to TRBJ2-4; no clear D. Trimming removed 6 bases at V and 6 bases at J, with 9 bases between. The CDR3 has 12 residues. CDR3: CASSSILNIQYF. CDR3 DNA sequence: TGTGCCAGCAGCTCCATCCTAAACATTCAGTACTTC.

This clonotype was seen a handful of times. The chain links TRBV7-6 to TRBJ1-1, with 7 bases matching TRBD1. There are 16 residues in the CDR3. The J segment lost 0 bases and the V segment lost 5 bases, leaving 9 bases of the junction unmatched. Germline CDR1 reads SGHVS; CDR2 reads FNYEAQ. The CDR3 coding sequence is TGTGCCAGCAGCCGACCCGAGACAGGGCTGAACACTGAAGCTTTCTTT. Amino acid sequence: CASSRPETGLNTEAFF.

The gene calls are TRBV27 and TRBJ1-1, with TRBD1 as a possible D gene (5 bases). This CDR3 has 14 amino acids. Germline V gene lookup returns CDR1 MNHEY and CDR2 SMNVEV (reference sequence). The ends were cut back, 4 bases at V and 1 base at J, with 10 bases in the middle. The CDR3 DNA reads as TGTGCCAGCAGTTCCCCGGGACGGAACACTGAAGCTTTCTTT. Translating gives CASSSPGRNTEAFF.

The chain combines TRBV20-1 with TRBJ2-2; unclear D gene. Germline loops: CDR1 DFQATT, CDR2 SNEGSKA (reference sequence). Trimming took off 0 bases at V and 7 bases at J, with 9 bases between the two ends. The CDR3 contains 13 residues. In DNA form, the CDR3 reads TGCAGTGCTAGAGATCTGGTGGGCGGGGAGCTGTTTTTT. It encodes CSARDLVGGELFF.

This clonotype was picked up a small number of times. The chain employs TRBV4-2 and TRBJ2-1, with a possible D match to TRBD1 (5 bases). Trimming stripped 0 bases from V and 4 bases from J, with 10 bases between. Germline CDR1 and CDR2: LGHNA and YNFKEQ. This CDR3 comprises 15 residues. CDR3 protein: CASSQDLGQYNEQFF. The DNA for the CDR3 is TGTGCCAGCAGCCAAGATCTGGGGCAATACAATGAGCAGTTCTTC.

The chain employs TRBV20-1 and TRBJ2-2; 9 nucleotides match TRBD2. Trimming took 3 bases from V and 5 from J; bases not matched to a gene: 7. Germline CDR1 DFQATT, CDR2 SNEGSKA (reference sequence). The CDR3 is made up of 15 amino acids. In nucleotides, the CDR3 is TGCAGTGCTAGTCCCGGCGGGAGGGGGACCGGGGAGCTGTTTTTT. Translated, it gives CSASPGGRGTGELFF.

The CDR3 DNA reads as TGTGCCAGCAGCTTAGCGGGCAGGGGGTGGGAGCAGTACTTC. Translating gives CASSLAGRGWEQYF. The rearrangement uses TRBV7-8 and TRBJ2-7, with 7 bases aligning to TRBD1. The CDR3 is made up of 14 amino acids. V shed 0 bases, J shed 7 bases, and the junction held 6 bases outside the gene matches. Germline assignment: CDR1 SGHVS and CDR2 FQNEAQ.

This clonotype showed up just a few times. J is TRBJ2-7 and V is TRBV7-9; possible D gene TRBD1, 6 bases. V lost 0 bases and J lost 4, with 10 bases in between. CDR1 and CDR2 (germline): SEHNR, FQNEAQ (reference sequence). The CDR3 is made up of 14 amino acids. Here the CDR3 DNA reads TGTGCCAGCAGCTTAGCTACAGGGATATACGAGCAGTACTTC. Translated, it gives CASSLATGIYEQYF.

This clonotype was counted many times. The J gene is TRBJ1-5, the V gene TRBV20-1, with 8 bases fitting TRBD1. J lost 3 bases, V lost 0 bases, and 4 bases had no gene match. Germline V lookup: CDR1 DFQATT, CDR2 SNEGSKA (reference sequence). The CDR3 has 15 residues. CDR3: CSARDATGDNQPQHF. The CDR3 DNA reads TGCAGTGCTAGAGACGCGACAGGGGACAATCAGCCCCAGCATTTT.

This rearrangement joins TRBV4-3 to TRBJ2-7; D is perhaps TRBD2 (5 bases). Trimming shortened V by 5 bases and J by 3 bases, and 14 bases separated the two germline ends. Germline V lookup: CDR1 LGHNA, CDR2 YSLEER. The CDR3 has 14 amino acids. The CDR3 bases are TGCGCCAGCAGCAAAGGACTGGACCGCTACGAGCAGTACTTC. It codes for CASSKGLDRYEQYF.

The chain's CDR3 is CASSPGSGRTETQYF. The CDR3 region has the DNA TGTGCCAGCTCACCAGGGAGCGGGAGGACTGAGACCCAGTACTTC. This chain links TRBV18 with TRBJ2-5; 9 bases match TRBD2. The trim removed 2 bases at V and 5 bases at J, leaving 6 bases unmatched. The germline CDR1 and CDR2 sequences are KGHSH and LQKENI. The CDR3 totals 15 residues.

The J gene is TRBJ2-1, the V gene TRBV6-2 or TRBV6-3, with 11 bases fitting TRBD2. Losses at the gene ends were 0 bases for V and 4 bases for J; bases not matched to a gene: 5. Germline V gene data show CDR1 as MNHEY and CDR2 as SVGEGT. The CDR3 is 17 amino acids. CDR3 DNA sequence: TGTGCCAGCAGTTACTCCCGTAGCGGGAGGGTTTACAATGAGCAGTTCTTC. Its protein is CASSYSRSGRVYNEQFF.

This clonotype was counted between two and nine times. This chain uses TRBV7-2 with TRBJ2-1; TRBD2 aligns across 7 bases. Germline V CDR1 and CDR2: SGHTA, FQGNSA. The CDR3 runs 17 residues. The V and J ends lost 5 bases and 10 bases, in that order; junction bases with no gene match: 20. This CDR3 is CASSKTASWEGLGEQFF. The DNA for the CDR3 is TGTGCCAGCAGCAAAACCGCTAGCTGGGAGGGCTTGGGGGAGCAGTTCTTC.

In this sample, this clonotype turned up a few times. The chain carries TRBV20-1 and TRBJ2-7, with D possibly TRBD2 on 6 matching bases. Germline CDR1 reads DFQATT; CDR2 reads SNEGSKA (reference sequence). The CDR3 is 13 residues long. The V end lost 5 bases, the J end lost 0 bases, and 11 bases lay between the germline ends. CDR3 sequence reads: CSASRGSSYEQYF. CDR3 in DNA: TGCAGTGCTTCGCGGGGAAGCTCCTACGAGCAGTACTTC.

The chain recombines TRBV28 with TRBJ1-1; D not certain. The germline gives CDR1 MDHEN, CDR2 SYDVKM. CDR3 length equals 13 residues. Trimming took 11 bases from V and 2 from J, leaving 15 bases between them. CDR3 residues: CAVDYGRNTEAFF. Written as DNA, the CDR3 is TGTGCCGTTGATTACGGCCGTAACACTGAAGCTTTCTTT. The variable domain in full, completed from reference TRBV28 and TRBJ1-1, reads DVKVTQSSRYLVKRTGEKVFLECVQDMDHENMFWYRQDPGLGLRLIYFSYDVKMKEKGDIPEGYSVSREKKERFSLILESASTNQTSMYLCAVDYGRNTEAFFGQGTRLTVV.

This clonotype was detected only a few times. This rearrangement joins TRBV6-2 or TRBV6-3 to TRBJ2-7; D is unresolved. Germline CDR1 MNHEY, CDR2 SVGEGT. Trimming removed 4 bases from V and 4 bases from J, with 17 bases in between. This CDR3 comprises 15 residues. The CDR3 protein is CASSSTQLGLYEQYF. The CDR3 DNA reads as TGTGCCAGCAGTTCTACACAGCTGGGCCTATACGAGCAGTACTTC.

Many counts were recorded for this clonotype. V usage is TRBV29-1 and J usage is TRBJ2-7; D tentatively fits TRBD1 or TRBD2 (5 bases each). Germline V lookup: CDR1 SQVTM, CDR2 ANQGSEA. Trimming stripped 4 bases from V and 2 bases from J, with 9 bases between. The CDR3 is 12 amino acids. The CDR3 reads CSVGGFTYEQYF. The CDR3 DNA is TGCAGCGTTGGGGGGTTTACCTACGAGCAGTACTTC.

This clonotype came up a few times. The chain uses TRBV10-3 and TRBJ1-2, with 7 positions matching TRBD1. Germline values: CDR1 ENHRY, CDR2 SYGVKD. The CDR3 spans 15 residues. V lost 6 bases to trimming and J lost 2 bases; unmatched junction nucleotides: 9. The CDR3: CAIRPEGAQNYGYTF. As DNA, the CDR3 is TGTGCCATCAGACCTGAGGGGGCTCAGAACTATGGCTACACCTTC.

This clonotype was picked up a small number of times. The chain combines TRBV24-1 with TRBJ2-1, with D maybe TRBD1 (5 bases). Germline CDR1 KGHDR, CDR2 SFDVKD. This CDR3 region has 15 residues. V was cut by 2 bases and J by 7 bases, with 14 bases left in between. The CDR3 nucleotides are TGTGCCACCAGTGATTCTCGCAGGGTAGGAAATGAGCAGTTCTTC. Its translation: CATSDSRRVGNEQFF.

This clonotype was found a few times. For the CDR3, the DNA is TGTGCCACCAGCGGGGACCAAACGAGCGAGCAGTACTTC. Protein product: CATSGDQTSEQYF. V usage is TRBV15 and J usage is TRBJ2-7, with D perhaps matching TRBD1 or TRBD2 (5 bases each). V dropped 5 bases and J dropped 6 bases, with 14 bases sitting between them. Germline V gives CDR1 LNHNV, CDR2 YYDKDF (reference sequence). The CDR3 extends over 13 amino acids. Full variable domain (rest looked up from reference TRBV15 and TRBJ2-7): DAMVIQNPRYQVTQFGKPVTLSCSQTLNHNVMYWYQQKSSQAPKLLFHYYDKDFNNEADTPDNFQSRRPNTSFCFLDIRSPGLGDTAMYLCATSGDQTSEQYFGPGTRLTVT.

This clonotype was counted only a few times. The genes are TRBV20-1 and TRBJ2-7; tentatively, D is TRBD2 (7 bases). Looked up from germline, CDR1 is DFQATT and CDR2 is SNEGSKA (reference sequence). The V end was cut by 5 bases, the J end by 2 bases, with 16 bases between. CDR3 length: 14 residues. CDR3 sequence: CSARKGGPTYEQYF. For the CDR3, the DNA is TGCAGTGCTCGCAAGGGGGGGCCGACCTACGAGCAGTACTTC.

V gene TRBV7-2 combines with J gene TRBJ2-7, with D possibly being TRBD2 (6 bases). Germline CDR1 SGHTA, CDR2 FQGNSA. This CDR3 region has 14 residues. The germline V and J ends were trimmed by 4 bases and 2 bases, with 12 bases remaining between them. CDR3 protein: CASSSGEPPYEQYF. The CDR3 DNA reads TGTGCCAGCAGCTCGGGGGAGCCGCCCTACGAGCAGTACTTC.

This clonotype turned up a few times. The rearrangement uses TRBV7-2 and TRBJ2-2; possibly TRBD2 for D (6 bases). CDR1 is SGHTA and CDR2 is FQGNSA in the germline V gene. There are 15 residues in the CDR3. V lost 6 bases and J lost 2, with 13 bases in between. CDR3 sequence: CASSPGGANTGELFF. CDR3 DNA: TGTGCCAGCAGTCCTGGAGGGGCAAACACCGGGGAGCTGTTTTTT.

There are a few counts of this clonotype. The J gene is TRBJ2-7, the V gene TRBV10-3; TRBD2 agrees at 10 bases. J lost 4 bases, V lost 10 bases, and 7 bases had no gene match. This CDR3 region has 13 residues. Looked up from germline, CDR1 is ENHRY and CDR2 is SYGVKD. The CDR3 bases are TGTGCCAGCCAGCGGGAGGGCACGTACGAGCAGTACTTC. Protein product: CASQREGTYEQYF.

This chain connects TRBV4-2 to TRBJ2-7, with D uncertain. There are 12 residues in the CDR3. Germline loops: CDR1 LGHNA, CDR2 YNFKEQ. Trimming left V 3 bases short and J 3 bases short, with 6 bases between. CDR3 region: CASSQNLYEQYF. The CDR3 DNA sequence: TGTGCCAGCAGCCAGAATCTCTACGAGCAGTACTTC.

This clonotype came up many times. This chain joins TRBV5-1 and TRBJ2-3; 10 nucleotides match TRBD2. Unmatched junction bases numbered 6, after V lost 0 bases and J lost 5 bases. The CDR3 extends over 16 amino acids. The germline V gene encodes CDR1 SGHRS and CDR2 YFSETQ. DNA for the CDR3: TGCGCCAGCAGCTTGGTTGTAGCGGGAGGAAGAGATACGCAGTATTTT. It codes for CASSLVVAGGRDTQYF.